Following are 4 T cell receptor beta chains from one sample sequenced in a study of T cells in Graves' hyperthyroidism and ophthalmopathy. Regions amplified from RNA transcripts were the TCR beta CDR3 regions. Using the HTBI primer set, a first-round RT-PCR was run on the TCR CDR3. TCRdb re-called the multiplex PCR reads through MiXCR, storing one row per CDR3 protein. The table records over 500,000 distinct CDR3 sequences, roughly a sixth of them present only once. Sequencing used blood. The receptors were gathered from a woman in her twenties or thirties with Graves' ophthalmopathy.

The table lists this clonotype with many counts. The chain carries TRBV20-1 and TRBJ2-5, with 10 bases that match TRBD1. Trimming at V came to 2 bases and at J to 4 bases, leaving 7 bases not matched to a gene. Germline CDR1 and CDR2: DFQATT and SNEGSKA (reference sequence). The CDR3 contains 15 residues. The CDR3 DNA is TGCAGTGCTAGACCATCGGGACAGGGGAGAGAGACCCAGTACTTC. Its translation is CSARPSGQGRETQYF.

There are a few counts of this clonotype. Here the CDR3 DNA reads TGTGCCAGCAGTTTATTCGGTTTGTCGGGCGCGACCTACGAGCAGTACTTC. Its protein product is CASSLFGLSGATYEQYF. J is TRBJ2-7 and V is TRBV27; D unclear. This CDR3 spans 17 amino acids. The germline gives CDR1 MNHEY, CDR2 SMNVEV (reference sequence). Deletions cut 1 base from V and 2 bases from J, with 18 bases between.

This clonotype turned up a few times. This rearrangement joins TRBV20-1 to TRBJ2-1; 7 bases match TRBD2. The CDR3 covers 14 residues. Germline loops: CDR1 DFQATT, CDR2 SNEGSKA (reference sequence). Trimming took 3 bases from V and 5 from J; bases not matched to a gene: 7. The CDR3 sequence is CSASGASGDNEQFF. DNA for the CDR3: TGCAGTGCTAGTGGGGCTAGCGGCGACAATGAGCAGTTCTTC.

This clonotype was counted at least ten times. The chain has TRBV5-1 and TRBJ2-1; TRBD2 is a possible D gene (6 bases). Between the trimmed V and J ends, which lost 3 bases and 4 bases, there was a span of 14 bases. The CDR3 extends over 15 amino acids. Per the germline V gene, CDR1 is SGHRS and CDR2 is YFSETQ. The CDR3 reads CASSSGSYGYNEQFF. DNA of the CDR3: TGCGCCAGCAGCTCCGGGAGTTATGGATACAATGAGCAGTTCTTC.